The 21 T cell receptor beta chains presented below share a single source sample, sequenced in a study of blood T cell repertoires in COVID-19. The table came from immunoSEQ multiplex PCR; TCRdb's copy has only in-frame clones and leaves some out. Here the sample spans more than 65,000 clones, approximately 88% being singletons. The specimen was peripheral blood. These receptors were taken from a man between 60 and 75 years old with acute or convalescent COVID-19.

J is TRBJ2-5 and V is TRBV7-6; TRBD1 agrees at 7 bases. This CDR3 has 19 amino acids. Trimming removed 2 bases from V and 5 bases from J; junction bases left unmatched: 20. Germline V gene sequence: CDR1 SGHVS, CDR2 FNYEAQ. CDR3 sequence reads: CASSLKPLGTAPLRETQYF. CDR3 coding DNA: TGTGCCAGCAGCTTAAAGCCCCTTGGGACAGCGCCACTAAGGGAGACCCAGTACTTC.

This chain joins TRBV30 and TRBJ2-1; 15 positions match TRBD2. This CDR3 comprises 17 residues. Germline-derived CDR1 and CDR2 are GTSNPN and SVGIG (reference sequence). J was trimmed by 7 bases and V by 2 bases; bases with no gene match: 9. Here the CDR3 reads CAWSSGLAGGRENEQFF. The CDR3 bases are TGTGCCTGGAGTTCCGGACTAGCGGGGGGGCGGGAAAATGAGCAGTTCTTC.

The chain links TRBV7-2 to TRBJ2-7; 12 bases line up with TRBD2. V gave up 3 bases and J gave up 3 bases; unmatched junction bases: 0. The CDR3 has 14 residues. The germline CDR1 and CDR2 sequences are SGHTA and FQGNSA. Here the CDR3 reads CASSLTSGGYEQYF. The CDR3 region has the DNA TGTGCCAGCAGCTTGACTAGCGGGGGCTACGAGCAGTACTTC. The variable domain in full, completed from reference TRBV7-2 and TRBJ2-7, reads GAGVSQSPSNKVTEKGKDVELRCDPISGHTALYWYRQSLGQGLEFLIYFQGNSAPDKSGLPSDRFSAERTGGSVSTLTIQRTQQEDSAVYLCASSLTSGGYEQYFGPGTRLTVT.

This chain links TRBV24-1 with TRBJ1-2; D ambiguous. Trimming pared 4 bases from V and 2 bases from J, leaving 4 bases between. The CDR3 covers 12 residues. Per the germline V gene, CDR1 is KGHDR and CDR2 is SFDVKD. The CDR3 DNA is TGTGCCACCAGTGAACAGAACTATGGCTACACCTTC. Residues: CATSEQNYGYTF.

The chain uses TRBV5-6 and TRBJ1-2; possible D gene TRBD1, 6 bases. The V end lost 5 bases, the J end lost 4 bases, and 18 bases lay between the germline ends. Per germline, CDR1 SGHDT and CDR2 YYEEEE. There are 15 residues in the CDR3. The CDR3 loop is CASRLRDTGGYGYTF. The CDR3 coding sequence is TGTGCCAGCAGACTCCGGGACACCGGAGGCTATGGCTACACCTTC.

The chain has TRBV7-8 and TRBJ1-5; D perhaps matches TRBD1 (5 bases). This CDR3 contains 15 residues. With 1 base removed from V and 1 base from J, the gap between germline ends came to 8 bases. CDR1 and CDR2 from the germline V gene are SGHVS and FQNEAQ. This chain's CDR3 is CASSLGRQSNQPQHF. The CDR3 DNA is TGTGCCAGCAGCTTAGGGAGACAGAGCAATCAGCCCCAGCATTTT.

V usage is TRBV29-1 and J usage is TRBJ1-2, with D maybe TRBD1 (5 bases). The CDR3 sequence is 16 residues long. V lost 5 bases to trimming and J lost 5 bases, with 24 bases between them. CDR1 and CDR2 (germline): SQVTM, ANQGSEA. CDR3 region: CSVTKGRQGGLYGYTF. The CDR3 nucleotides are TGCAGCGTTACGAAGGGAAGGCAGGGCGGATTGTATGGCTACACCTTC. The whole variable domain, remainder taken from reference TRBV29-1 and TRBJ1-2, is SAVISQKPSRDICQRGTSLTIQCQVDSQVTMMFWYRQQPGQSLTLIATANQGSEATYESGFVIDKFPISRPNLTFSTLTVSNMSPEDSSIYLCSVTKGRQGGLYGYTFGSGTRLTVV.

The chain couples TRBV7-8 to TRBJ2-1; 8 positions match TRBD1. CDR3 size: 14 residues. Unmatched junction bases numbered 3, after V lost 1 base and J lost 7 bases. In germline, CDR1 is SGHVS, CDR2 FQNEAQ. In nucleotides, the CDR3 is TGTGCCAGCAGCTTAGGGACAGGGAGGAATGAGCAGTTCTTC. Translating gives CASSLGTGRNEQFF. Drawing the rest from reference TRBV7-8 and TRBJ2-1, the complete variable domain is GAGVSQSPRYKVAKRGQDVALRCDPISGHVSLFWYQQALGQGPEFLTYFQNEAQLDKSGLPSDRFFAERPEGSVSTLKIQRTQQEDSAVYLCASSLGTGRNEQFFGPGTRLTVL.

The chain combines TRBV18 with TRBJ1-2; 9 nucleotides line up with TRBD1. Germline V CDR1 and CDR2: KGHSH, LQKENI. CDR3 length: 16 residues. Trimming cost V 3 bases and J 2 bases; bases outside gene matches: 7. This CDR3 reads CASSPGQGPLNYGYTF. CDR3 DNA sequence: TGTGCCAGCTCACCTGGACAGGGGCCCCTCAACTATGGCTACACCTTC.

The V gene is TRBV11-1, the J gene TRBJ2-5; TRBD1 matches 8 bases. V was clipped by 3 bases and J by 3 bases; unmatched bases: 9. Germline V gene data show CDR1 as SGHAT and CDR2 as FQDESV (reference sequence). This CDR3 contains 16 residues. The CDR3 sequence is CASSFRAGQGKETQYF. CDR3 DNA sequence: TGTGCCAGCAGCTTTAGGGCCGGACAGGGTAAAGAGACCCAGTACTTC.

The V gene is TRBV5-6, the J gene TRBJ1-2; TRBD1 matches at 7 bases. V lost 2 bases and J lost 8; bases outside the gene matches: 6. CDR1 is SGHDT and CDR2 is YYEEEE in the germline V gene. The CDR3 runs 13 residues. The CDR3 nucleotides read TGTGCCAGCAGCTTACAGGGGAATTTAGGCTACACCTTC. Amino acids: CASSLQGNLGYTF.

The V call is TRBV21-1, the J call TRBJ1-3. TRBV21-1 is a pseudogene segment. The length of the CDR3 is 18 residues. The CDR3, as DNA: TGTGCCAGCAGCTTACGTGCTACTCCCTTCAATGCTGGAAACACCATATATTTT. Its protein is CASSLRATPFNAGNTIYF.

This clone was seen more than once but under ten times. The V gene is TRBV4-1, the J gene TRBJ2-7; TRBD1 matches 10 bases. This CDR3 has 15 residues. Trimming cost V 1 base and J 2 bases; bases outside gene matches: 2. Germline CDR1 and CDR2: MGHRA and YSYEKL. CDR3 sequence: CASSQVGQGAYEQYF. CDR3 DNA: TGCGCCAGCAGCCAAGTCGGACAGGGGGCCTACGAGCAGTACTTC.

The rearrangement uses TRBV15 and TRBJ2-1; 9 bases are shared with TRBD1. In germline, CDR1 is LNHNV, CDR2 YYDKDF (reference sequence). V was pared by 8 bases and J by 1 base, with 3 bases of the junction left unmatched. This CDR3 is built from 14 residues. CDR3 amino acids: CATGDRVSYNEQFF. The CDR3 bases are TGTGCCACCGGGGACAGGGTTTCCTACAATGAGCAGTTCTTC.

The J gene is TRBJ1-1, the V gene TRBV19; 8 positions match TRBD1. Germline V gene lookup returns CDR1 LNHDA and CDR2 SQIVND (reference sequence). The CDR3 consists of 11 residues. V trimming: 9 bases; J trimming: 10 bases; junction bases outside the gene matches: 7. The CDR3 DNA reads as TGTGCCAGCCGCAGGGGGCAGCGAGCTTTCTTT. It codes for CASRRGQRAFF.

The chain uses TRBV9 and TRBJ1-1, with 8 bases lining up with TRBD1. Germline V gene data show CDR1 as SGDLS and CDR2 as YYNGEE. The trim removed 4 bases at V and 4 bases at J, leaving 9 bases unmatched. The CDR3 runs to 15 residues. This CDR3 is CASSPGQGRGTEAFF. In DNA form, the CDR3 reads TGTGCCAGCAGCCCAGGACAGGGCCGGGGCACTGAAGCTTTCTTT. Full variable domain (missing parts from reference TRBV9 and TRBJ1-1): DSGVTQTPKHLITATGQRVTLRCSPRSGDLSVYWYQQSLDQGLQFLIQYYNGEERAKGNILERFSAQQFPDLHSELNLSSLELGDSALYFCASSPGQGRGTEAFFGQGTRLTVV.

This clone was seen a single time. V is TRBV7-2 and J is TRBJ1-5, with D possibly TRBD1 on 6 matching bases. The CDR3 is made up of 14 amino acids. Germline V gives CDR1 SGHTA, CDR2 FQGNSA. V was clipped by 4 bases and J by 5 bases, with 12 bases between them. CDR3 in DNA: TGTGCCAGCAGCTCAACAGGGTGGGATCAGCCCCAGCATTTT. It is translated as CASSSTGWDQPQHF.

V and J are TRBV7-6 and TRBJ2-6, with D tentatively TRBD1 (5 bases). This CDR3 has 18 amino acids. Germline CDR1 SGHVS, CDR2 FNYEAQ. V was shortened by 2 bases and J by 0 bases, with 14 bases between the two germline ends. The CDR3 DNA is TGTGCCAGCAGCTTACTTGAAGGGGCCTACTCTGGGGCCAACGTCCTGACTTTC. Amino acids: CASSLLEGAYSGANVLTF.

There are a few counts of this clone. This rearrangement joins TRBV18 to TRBJ1-5; possible D gene TRBD1, 5 bases. V was clipped by 3 bases and J by 2 bases, with 14 bases between them. CDR3 size: 16 residues. Germline CDR1 KGHSH, CDR2 LQKENI. CDR3 bases: TGTGCCAGCTCACCCGGGACTGCCCGGGGCAATCAGCCCCAGCATTTT. Its translation: CASSPGTARGNQPQHF.

The chain uses TRBV4-2 and TRBJ2-1; TRBD1 aligns across 7 bases. The trim removed 4 bases at V and 14 bases at J, leaving 17 bases unmatched. CDR3 length: 15 amino acids. Germline-derived CDR1 and CDR2 are LGHNA and YNFKEQ. The CDR3: CASSPMTDHFTGEFF. DNA for the CDR3: TGTGCCAGCAGCCCTATGACAGACCATTTTACAGGGGAGTTCTTC.

The chain is built from TRBV16 and TRBJ1-1; 12 bases match TRBD1. The CDR3 covers 15 residues. CDR1 and CDR2 from the germline V gene are KGHSY and FQNENV. V shed 3 bases, J shed 8 bases, and the junction held 7 bases outside the gene matches. As DNA, the CDR3 is TGTGCCAGCAGCCACCCCGGGACAGGGGGCGAGGAAGCTTTCTTT. Translated, it gives CASSHPGTGGEEAFF.